A single sample gave rise to the 27 T cell receptor beta chains below, sequenced in a study of blood T cell repertoires in COVID-19. The protocol was immunoSEQ multiplex PCR, while the TCRdb copy is restricted to in-frame clones and leaves out a portion. The sample contains about 160,000 clones, around 84% of which appear only once. The sample comprised peripheral blood. The source of these receptors is a human donor with acute or convalescent COVID-19. The donor label of this sample is uncertain.

V usage is TRBV5-4 and J usage is TRBJ2-1; TRBD1 aligns across 9 bases. CDR1 is SGHNT, CDR2 YYREEE, per germline (reference sequence). This CDR3 region has 14 residues. Trimming cost V 4 bases and J 6 bases; bases outside gene matches: 5. CDR3 nucleotide sequence: TGTGCCAGCAGCATACAGGGGGCTCGCAATGAGCAGTTCTTC. This sequence encodes CASSIQGARNEQFF.

V usage is TRBV2 and J usage is TRBJ1-3; the D gene is possibly TRBD1 (6 bases). V was trimmed by 7 bases and J by 4 bases, leaving 17 bases between them. CDR3 size: 15 residues. CDR1 SNHLY and CDR2 FYNNEI come from the germline V gene. CDR3 DNA: TGTGCCAGCACTCTATCCTTGGACAGCGGAAACACCATATATTTT. This codes for CASTLSLDSGNTIYF.

The chain links TRBV7-3 to TRBJ2-1; 9 bases fit TRBD2. The junction had 11 bases not matched to a gene; V was cut back by 6 bases and J by 5 bases. CDR1 and CDR2 from the germline V gene are SGHTA and FQGTGA. CDR3 length equals 16 residues. The CDR3 reads CASSPTGTSRHNEQFF. The CDR3 nucleotides are TGTGCCAGCAGTCCGACCGGGACTAGCCGTCACAATGAGCAGTTCTTC.

The chain couples TRBV5-4 to TRBJ2-4; 7 bases agree with TRBD1. CDR1 and CDR2 (germline): SGHNT, YYREEE (reference sequence). Trimming cost V 3 bases and J 6 bases; bases outside gene matches: 6. There are 14 residues in the CDR3. DNA of the CDR3: TGTGCCAGCAGCTCCACCGGGACAGCAAACATTCAGTACTTC. This encodes CASSSTGTANIQYF. The variable domain in full, completed from reference TRBV5-4 and TRBJ2-4, reads ETGVTQSPTHLIKTRGQQVTLRCSSQSGHNTVSWYQQALGQGPQFIFQYYREEENGRGNFPPRFSGLQFPNYSSELNVNALELDDSALYLCASSSTGTANIQYFGAGTRLSVL.

V usage is TRBV3-1 (or the pseudogene TRBV3-2) and J usage is TRBJ2-7; weak D call: TRBD2 (5 bases). CDR3 length equals 14 residues. Trimming took off 4 bases at V and 5 bases at J, with 15 bases between the two ends. The germline gives CDR1 LGHDT, CDR2 YNNKEL (reference sequence). CDR3 in DNA: TGTGCCAGCAGCCCCCCCCGGGGTCGAAACGAGCAGTACTTC. This sequence encodes CASSPPRGRNEQYF.

V gene TRBV12-5 combines with J gene TRBJ1-2; D not resolved. Germline V lookup: CDR1 LGHNT, CDR2 FRNRAP. The CDR3 loop spans 14 amino acids. Trimming stripped 4 bases from V and 7 bases from J, with 16 bases between. The CDR3 bases are TGTGCTAGTGGTTCCCCAAAAACCAGAGGTGGCTACACCTTC. This translates into CASGSPKTRGGYTF.

This chain uses TRBV19 with TRBJ1-2; TRBD1 agrees at 8 bases. The CDR3 is 14 amino acids. Trimming removed 4 bases from V and 1 base from J; junction bases left unmatched: 2. Per the germline V gene, CDR1 is LNHDA and CDR2 is SQIVND (reference sequence). CDR3 coding DNA: TGTGCCAGTAGTAGGGACAGGAATAACTATGGCTACACCTTC. The encoded protein is CASSRDRNNYGYTF.

This clone has a handful of counts. The chain couples TRBV28 to TRBJ2-7; TRBD2 matches at 12 bases. This CDR3 has 15 amino acids. Germline V CDR1 and CDR2: MDHEN, SYDVKM. The trim removed 6 bases at V and 4 bases at J, leaving 7 bases unmatched. This CDR3 is CASSPTSGGLYEQYF. In DNA, the CDR3 is TGTGCCAGCAGCCCTACTAGCGGGGGGCTTTACGAGCAGTACTTC.

The chain recombines TRBV29-1 with TRBJ2-7, with 10 bases that match TRBD1. The V gene's germline CDR1 is SQVTM and CDR2 ANQGSEA. Losses at the gene ends were 7 bases for V and 5 bases for J; bases not matched to a gene: 5. This CDR3 spans 12 amino acids. The CDR3 region is CSGTTGGDEQYF. The CDR3 DNA sequence: TGCAGCGGAACGACAGGGGGCGACGAGCAGTACTTC.

This chain links TRBV5-4 with TRBJ2-3; no reliable D call. The CDR3 spans 16 residues. CDR1 is SGHNT and CDR2 is YYREEE in the germline V gene (reference sequence). V was pared by 1 base and J by 2 bases, with 14 bases between. The CDR3 loop reads CASSLYRVPFTDTQYF. As DNA, the CDR3 is TGTGCCAGCAGCTTGTATCGGGTTCCCTTCACAGATACGCAGTATTTT.

The chain combines TRBV18 with TRBJ1-4, with D perhaps matching TRBD1 (6 bases). Per germline, CDR1 KGHSH and CDR2 LQKENI. The CDR3 totals 16 residues. V lost 3 bases, J lost 0 bases, and 11 bases lay in between. The CDR3 sequence: CASSPTGPATNEKLFF. In DNA, the CDR3 is TGTGCCAGCTCACCGACAGGACCAGCAACTAATGAAAAACTGTTTTTT.

The chain recombines TRBV3-1 (or the pseudogene TRBV3-2) with TRBJ1-6; 8 bases match TRBD1. Looked up from germline, CDR1 is LGHDT and CDR2 is YNNKEL (reference sequence). The V segment lost 1 base and the J segment 1 base; nucleotides outside the gene matches: 6. The CDR3 totals 18 residues. CDR3 residues: CASSQASGGASYNSPLHF. CDR3 DNA sequence: TGTGCCAGCAGCCAAGCGTCAGGGGGCGCTTCCTATAATTCACCCCTCCACTTT.

The chain is built from TRBV11-1 and TRBJ2-6; D not certain. Trimming left V 5 bases short and J 1 base short, with 12 bases between. Germline CDR1 and CDR2: SGHAT and FQDESV (reference sequence). The CDR3 is made up of 16 amino acids. CDR3 nucleotides: TGTGCCAGCAGCCAATCGATCGGTTCTGGGGCCAACGTCCTGACTTTC. Translating it yields CASSQSIGSGANVLTF.

This clone has a handful of counts. J is TRBJ1-4 and V is TRBV4-2, with TRBD1 matching over 7 bases. In germline, CDR1 is LGHNA, CDR2 YNFKEQ. The CDR3 length is 16 residues. J gave up 6 bases and V 4 bases, and 11 bases lay outside the gene matches. Written as DNA, the CDR3 is TGTGCCAGCAGCCCAGGGGAAACAGGGGAGGATGAAAAACTGTTTTTT. Translating it yields CASSPGETGEDEKLFF.

The chain employs TRBV14 and TRBJ1-2; no reliable D call. Germline CDR1 and CDR2: SGHDN and FVKESK. The CDR3 sequence is 14 residues long. V shed 5 bases and J shed 5 bases, with 15 bases lying between them. CDR3 sequence: CASSFNAGSYGYTF. The CDR3 DNA is TGTGCCAGCAGCTTCAATGCGGGGTCTTATGGCTACACCTTC.

The DNA for the CDR3 is TGTGCCAGCAGTTTGGCGGGGACAGGGGTTGAGACCCAGTACTTC. It translates to CASSLAGTGVETQYF. This sequence joins TRBV28 and TRBJ2-5; 10 bases match TRBD1. Germline trimming cut 3 bases from V and 5 bases from J; bases unmatched to any gene: 6. This CDR3 comprises 15 residues. From germline, CDR1 is MDHEN and CDR2 SYDVKM.

The CDR3 DNA is TGTGCCAGCAGCCAAGTACTAGCGGGGGCCGAGGGGCAGTTCTTC. It codes for CASSQVLAGAEGQFF. The chain joins TRBV3-1 (or the pseudogene TRBV3-2) to TRBJ2-1; TRBD2 matches at 11 bases. The germline CDR1 and CDR2 sequences are LGHDT and YNNKEL (reference sequence). The CDR3 extends over 15 amino acids. V trimming: 1 base; J trimming: 12 bases; junction bases outside the gene matches: 8.

The CDR3 coding sequence is TGCGCCAGCAGTCGCAGACTAGCGGGGGGGGCTCGGTTCTTC. It codes for CASSRRLAGGARFF. The rearrangement joins TRBV5-1 to TRBJ2-1; 14 nucleotides align to TRBD2. The ends lost 5 bases at V and 15 bases at J; junction bases unmatched: 10. CDR1 SGHRS and CDR2 YFSETQ come from the germline V gene. The CDR3 extends over 14 amino acids.

In its sample, this clone was seen once. The CDR3 loop reads CAISRQNTGELFF. CDR3 nucleotides: TGTGCCATCAGTCGACAGAACACCGGGGAGCTGTTTTTT. The V and J genes are TRBV10-3 and TRBJ2-2; D unclear. Germline CDR1 is ENHRY and CDR2 is SYGVKD. The length of the CDR3 is 13 residues. V lost 5 bases to trimming and J lost 1 base, with 5 bases between them.

CDR3 residues: CASSTGTAGYTF. The CDR3 nucleotides are TGTGCCAGTAGCACCGGGACAGCCGGCTACACCTTC. The chain employs TRBV19 and TRBJ1-2, with 7 bases that match TRBD1. After removal of 6 bases from V and 8 bases from J, the junction contained 6 bases not matched to a gene. There are 12 residues in the CDR3. The germline gives CDR1 LNHDA, CDR2 SQIVND (reference sequence).

V is TRBV7-2 and J is TRBJ2-1, with 11 bases aligning to TRBD2. Per germline, CDR1 SGHTA and CDR2 FQGNSA. V lost 5 bases to trimming and J lost 0 bases; unmatched junction nucleotides: 9. This CDR3 contains 18 residues. The CDR3 loop reads CASSITSGGYSSYNEQFF. The CDR3 DNA reads as TGTGCCAGCAGCATCACTAGCGGGGGCTACAGCTCCTACAATGAGCAGTTCTTC.

The J gene is TRBJ2-3, the V gene TRBV3-1 (or the pseudogene TRBV3-2); 8 nucleotides match TRBD2. The germline V gene encodes CDR1 LGHDT and CDR2 YNNKEL (reference sequence). The CDR3 is 13 amino acids. V trimming: 4 bases; J trimming: 5 bases; junction bases outside the gene matches: 2. In nucleotides, the CDR3 is TGTGCCAGCAGCCTAGCGGGGAGAGATACGCAGTATTTT. Protein product: CASSLAGRDTQYF.

This clone was detected a few times. The chain links TRBV7-9 to TRBJ2-2; maybe TRBD1 (5 bases). The CDR3 length is 14 residues. V was trimmed by 4 bases and J by 4 bases, leaving 10 bases between them. Germline values: CDR1 SEHNR, CDR2 FQNEAQ (reference sequence). In nucleotides, the CDR3 is TGTGCCAGCAGCTCCCAGGGTGGCACCGGGGAGCTGTTTTTT. Translation: CASSSQGGTGELFF.

This rearrangement joins TRBV28 to TRBJ1-1; weak D call: TRBD1 (5 bases). The CDR3 totals 16 residues. CDR1 is MDHEN, CDR2 SYDVKM, per germline. V was cut by 6 bases and J by 1 base, with 18 bases left in between. The CDR3 reads CASSPGGRQGNTEAFF. CDR3 DNA sequence: TGTGCCAGCAGCCCGGGGGGACGCCAAGGGAACACTGAAGCTTTCTTT.

The V gene is TRBV12-3 or TRBV12-4, the J gene TRBJ1-1, with unresolved D. Trimming shortened V by 5 bases and J by 1 base, and 8 bases separated the two germline ends. The CDR3 consists of 13 residues. In DNA, the CDR3 is TGTGCCAGCAGTCGTCAACAGAACACTGAAGCTTTCTTT. Amino acid sequence: CASSRQQNTEAFF.

This chain connects TRBV18 to TRBJ1-2; 10 bases line up with TRBD1. Germline loops: CDR1 KGHSH, CDR2 LQKENI. This CDR3 comprises 17 residues. Trimming cost V 1 base and J 4 bases; bases outside gene matches: 9. The CDR3 DNA is TGTGCCAGCTCACCACGGACCGGGACAGGGGTAGTCTATGGCTACACCTTC. It codes for CASSPRTGTGVVYGYTF.

The rearrangement uses TRBV4-2 and TRBJ1-5; 7 nucleotides align to TRBD1. V was clipped by 0 bases and J by 6 bases; unmatched bases: 8. The CDR3 extends over 16 amino acids. Germline loops: CDR1 LGHNA, CDR2 YNFKEQ. In DNA form, the CDR3 reads TGTGCCAGCAGCCAAGAATTCGGCAGGGGGATTCAGCCCCAGCATTTT. This encodes CASSQEFGRGIQPQHF.